A single sample is the source of the 9 T cell receptor beta chains below, sequenced in a study of T cell responses to AZD1222 COVID-19 vaccine. The repertoire was sequenced with immunoSEQ multiplex PCR; TCRdb's copy has only in-frame clones and lacks some. The sample consists of some 130,000 clones, about 90% of them appearing once. The source was peripheral blood, collected 28 days after the second AZD1222 dose. These receptors were obtained from an adult who received the AZD1222 COVID-19 vaccine.

V is TRBV5-1 and J is TRBJ2-3, with 8 bases fitting TRBD2. The CDR3 is made up of 13 amino acids. Looked up from germline, CDR1 is SGHRS and CDR2 is YFSETQ. Trimming at V came to 0 bases and at J to 14 bases, leaving 8 bases not matched to a gene. The CDR3 DNA follows: TGCGCCAGCAGCTTGGGGGGGACTAGAGTCCGGTATTTT. Encoded protein: CASSLGGTRVRYF.

This clone has just a few counts. This chain uses TRBV15 with TRBJ2-5; perhaps TRBD2 as D (5 bases). Germline V lookup: CDR1 LNHNV, CDR2 YYDKDF (reference sequence). The V and J ends lost 0 bases and 7 bases respectively, with 6 bases between them. The CDR3 has 12 residues. DNA for the CDR3: TGTGCCACCAGCAGAGATCGGGGGACCCAGTACTTC. Translation: CATSRDRGTQYF.

The rearrangement uses TRBV7-2 and TRBJ1-4; D unclear. CDR3 length equals 15 residues. V lost 1 base, J lost 8 bases, and 14 bases lay in between. The germline CDR1 and CDR2 sequences are SGHTA and FQGNSA. The CDR3 DNA is TGTGCCAGCAGCTTAGATCCGTCCCGAACGGAAAAACTGTTTTTT. Its translation is CASSLDPSRTEKLFF. Full variable domain (missing parts from reference TRBV7-2 and TRBJ1-4): GAGVSQSPSNKVTEKGKDVELRCDPISGHTALYWYRQSLGQGLEFLIYFQGNSAPDKSGLPSDRFSAERTGGSVSTLTIQRTQQEDSAVYLCASSLDPSRTEKLFFGSGTQLSVL.

The rearrangement joins TRBV20-1 to TRBJ2-1, with 9 bases that match TRBD2. From germline, CDR1 is DFQATT and CDR2 SNEGSKA (reference sequence). V was pared by 3 bases and J by 5 bases, with 14 bases of the junction left unmatched. This CDR3 is 17 amino acids long. The CDR3 DNA reads as TGCAGTGCTAGTGGTTGGTCTAGCGGGGTCCGGGACAATGAGCAGTTCTTC. Amino acids: CSASGWSSGVRDNEQFF.

The V gene is TRBV29-1, the J gene TRBJ2-1; TRBD1 or TRBD2 may be the D gene (5 bases each). Germline CDR1 is SQVTM and CDR2 is ANQGSEA. Deletions cut 4 bases from V and 3 bases from J, with 16 bases between. CDR3 length equals 15 residues. The CDR3 DNA reads as TGCAGCGTTGGGGGCCCAGCGGATTACTACAATGAGCAGTTCTTC. Its protein is CSVGGPADYYNEQFF.

This chain links TRBV7-8 with TRBJ1-5; D is unclear. CDR1 and CDR2 (germline): SGHVS, FQNEAQ. The CDR3 contains 14 residues. V was pared by 1 base and J by 5 bases, with 9 bases between. The CDR3 DNA sequence: TGTGCCAGCAGCTTAGTTAGTGTAGATCAGCCCCAGCATTTT. It specifies CASSLVSVDQPQHF.

The gene calls are TRBV27 and TRBJ2-5; 13 positions match TRBD2. V lost 2 bases, J lost 1 base, and 4 bases stayed unmatched. CDR3 length: 17 residues. CDR1 is MNHEY, CDR2 SMNVEV, per germline (reference sequence). The CDR3 is CASSLAGTSGTQETQYF. The CDR3 DNA follows: TGTGCCAGCAGTTTAGCAGGGACTAGCGGGACCCAAGAGACCCAGTACTTC.

The V and J genes are TRBV18 and TRBJ2-7, with unresolved D. The CDR3 is made up of 13 amino acids. The germline gives CDR1 KGHSH, CDR2 LQKENI. V lost 0 bases and J lost 4, with 7 bases in between. The CDR3 region is CASSPPSQYEQYV. The CDR3 bases are TGTGCCAGCTCACCACCGAGTCAATACGAGCAGTACGTC.

In nucleotides, the CDR3 is TGTGCCAGCAGCTGGGCAGGGACAGGGAATAACTATGGCTACACCTTC. It yields the protein CASSWAGTGNNYGYTF. The V call is TRBV7-2, the J call TRBJ1-2; 9 bases line up with TRBD1. V lost 4 bases to trimming and J lost 1 base; unmatched junction nucleotides: 7. The V gene's germline CDR1 is SGHTA and CDR2 FQGNSA. CDR3 size: 16 residues.